Following are 26 T cell receptor beta chains from one sample sequenced in a study of blood T cells in healthy people across ages. Then a second PCR, running about 6 to 12 cycles, was carried out with a sample-barcoded 5' primer and a J-beta primer mix. TCRdb re-called the 5' RACE reads with MiXCR, one entry per CDR3 protein. Among about 1,400,000 distinct CDR3 sequences listed, 59% were seen once. Material for sequencing was blood. The receptors derive from a man aged 18 to 35 in good health.

The CDR3 coding sequence is TGCGCCAGCAGCCAAGGCGTGACAGGGGCTGGCTACACCTTC. It specifies CASSQGVTGAGYTF. The chain couples TRBV4-1 to TRBJ1-2, with 8 bases that match TRBD1. Germline values: CDR1 MGHRA, CDR2 YSYEKL. This CDR3 is built from 14 residues. J gave up 7 bases and V 1 base, and 5 bases lay outside the gene matches.

On this clonotype: Sequence at one end of the junction differs from germline and may be a read error. V gene TRBV27 combines with J gene TRBJ1-2; 7 nucleotides align to TRBD1. This CDR3 has 15 amino acids. Per germline, CDR1 MNHEY and CDR2 SMNVEV (reference sequence). Here the CDR3 DNA reads TGTGTCAGCAGGATTCTGGGGGGGGGACAGTATGGCTACACCTTC. Protein: CVSRILGGGQYGYTF.

The CDR3 coding sequence is TGCGCCAGCAGCCAAGGGATGACCCAGTACTTC. It yields the protein CASSQGMTQYF. The V call is TRBV4-3, the J call TRBJ2-5, with unresolved D. Germline CDR1 reads LGHNA; CDR2 reads YSLEER. The CDR3 is made up of 11 amino acids. V lost 1 base and J lost 7, with 4 bases in between.

The gene calls are TRBV11-2 and TRBJ2-4; D is unresolved. From germline, CDR1 is SGHAT and CDR2 FQNNGV. V lost 0 bases and J lost 13, with 10 bases in between. CDR3 size: 12 residues. The CDR3 DNA reads TGTGCCAGCAGCTTAGATGACCTCAAGCAGTACTTC. It codes for CASSLDDLKQYF. Based on the CDR3 plus reference TRBV11-2 and TRBJ2-4, the full variable domain is EAGVAQSPRYKIIEKRQSVAFWCNPISGHATLYWYQQILGQGPKLLIQFQNNGVVDDSQLPKDRFSAERLKGVDSTLKIQPAKLEDSAVYLCASSLDDLKQYFGAGTRLSVL.

This clonotype was picked up many times. V usage is TRBV4-2 and J usage is TRBJ1-6, with no clear D. The CDR3 has 14 amino acids. Deletions cut 0 bases from V and 10 bases from J, with 10 bases between. Germline assignment: CDR1 LGHNA and CDR2 YNFKEQ. CDR3 nucleotide sequence: TGTGCCAGCAGCCAAGATCAGGAAAGCTCACCCCTCCACTTT. The encoded protein is CASSQDQESSPLHF.

There are a few counts of this clonotype. The gene calls are TRBV4-1 and TRBJ1-2; D possibly corresponds to TRBD1 (5 bases). The CDR3 extends over 17 amino acids. The germline V gene has CDR1 MGHRA and CDR2 YSYEKL. The V end was cut by 4 bases, the J end by 6 bases, with 24 bases between. In DNA form, the CDR3 reads TGCGCCAGCAGCCGAACTCCCCCCCCGGGGCCTAGGGATGGCTACACCTTC. Amino acid sequence: CASSRTPPPGPRDGYTF.

The rearrangement uses TRBV7-6 and TRBJ1-4; D is perhaps TRBD1 (5 bases). The germline gives CDR1 SGHVS, CDR2 FNYEAQ. CDR3 length: 15 residues. The germline V and J ends were trimmed by 4 bases and 1 base, with 10 bases remaining between them. The DNA of the CDR3 is TGTGCCAGCAGCTCCCCTCAGGGAACTAATGAAAAACTGTTTTTT. Translated: CASSSPQGTNEKLFF.

This clonotype was found a few times. The chain couples TRBV6-2 or TRBV6-3 to TRBJ1-5; D may be TRBD1 (6 bases). This CDR3 region has 15 residues. The germline gives CDR1 MNHEY, CDR2 SVGEGT. Between the trimmed V and J ends, which lost 7 bases and 4 bases, there was a span of 17 bases. This CDR3 is CASTSRGGGNQPQHF. The CDR3 nucleotides read TGTGCCAGCACTTCAAGAGGGGGGGGAAATCAGCCCCAGCATTTT.

This clonotype was found once. The V call is TRBV12-5, the J call TRBJ2-5, with 12 bases aligning to TRBD2. The CDR3 is 16 amino acids. Per the germline V gene, CDR1 is LGHNT and CDR2 is FRNRAP. The V segment lost 1 base and the J segment 11 bases; nucleotides outside the gene matches: 11. CDR3 sequence: CASGLGTSGVYNEQYF. For the CDR3, the DNA is TGTGCTAGTGGTTTGGGGACTAGCGGGGTCTACAATGAGCAGTACTTC.

The V gene is TRBV10-3, the J gene TRBJ2-1; 7 bases are shared with TRBD2. The CDR3 spans 17 residues. Germline V CDR1 and CDR2: ENHRY, SYGVKD. Germline trimming cut 2 bases from V and 0 bases from J; bases unmatched to any gene: 7. CDR3 loop: CAISEPIAGTSYNEQFF. The CDR3 DNA sequence: TGTGCCATCAGTGAGCCTATAGCGGGCACCTCCTACAATGAGCAGTTCTTC.

The chain links TRBV11-2 to TRBJ1-1; the match to TRBD1 covers 7 bases. Germline V gives CDR1 SGHAT, CDR2 FQNNGV. This CDR3 has 15 amino acids. V was clipped by 4 bases and J by 4 bases; unmatched bases: 9. The CDR3, as DNA: TGTGCCAGCAGCTCTCACAGGGGTACCTTCACTGAAGCTTTCTTT. It specifies CASSSHRGTFTEAFF.

The CDR3 nucleotides are TGTGCCAGCAGTTTATTGGTGGGACGAGTGGGCGAGCAGTACTTC. The encoded protein is CASSLLVGRVGEQYF. V is TRBV28 and J is TRBJ2-5, with D tentatively TRBD1 or TRBD2 (5 bases each). The tail of the sequence fits TRBJ2-7 better, so the J call may be wrong. This CDR3 region has 15 residues. Germline loops: CDR1 MDHEN, CDR2 SYDVKM.

This clonotype turned up a few times. V and J are TRBV5-5 and TRBJ1-2; 9 nucleotides match TRBD1. Germline values: CDR1 SGHKS, CDR2 YYEKEE (reference sequence). With 2 bases clipped from V and 4 bases from J, the junction kept 12 bases outside the gene matches. The CDR3 has 17 amino acids. CDR3 loop: CASSLRETGGVFYGYTF. CDR3 coding DNA: TGTGCCAGCAGCTTAAGGGAGACAGGGGGTGTTTTCTATGGCTACACCTTC.

The CDR3 region has the DNA TGTGCCAGCAGCCACCCCCTCGACAGGGTGGGTCAAGATACGCAGTATTTT. This translates into CASSHPLDRVGQDTQYF. The rearrangement joins TRBV12-3 or TRBV12-4 to TRBJ2-3, with 7 bases fitting TRBD1. With 6 bases clipped from V and 5 bases from J, the junction kept 17 bases outside the gene matches. The CDR3 consists of 17 residues.

This rearrangement joins TRBV5-1 to TRBJ2-3; 7 nucleotides line up with TRBD1. From germline, CDR1 is SGHRS and CDR2 YFSETQ. The J segment lost 6 bases and the V segment lost 0 bases, leaving 10 bases of the junction unmatched. This CDR3 has 16 amino acids. CDR3 nucleotides: TGCGCCAGCAGCTTGGGGGGACAGCCTTACAAGGATACGCAGTATTTT. Translated, it gives CASSLGGQPYKDTQYF.

The genes are TRBV29-1 and TRBJ2-4; D is unclear. TRBJ2-7 explains the end of the DNA better; the J call may be wrong. This CDR3 has 13 residues. The V gene's germline CDR1 is SQVTM and CDR2 ANQGSEA. The CDR3: CSAEIVGSYEQYF. The CDR3 nucleotides read TGCAGCGCCGAGATAGTGGGCTCCTACGAGCAGTACTTC.

The chain links TRBV12-3 or TRBV12-4 to TRBJ2-2; D not resolved. The length of the CDR3 is 15 residues. V lost 3 bases and J lost 6, with 14 bases in between. The CDR3 DNA reads as TGTGCCAGCAGTTTGGGGTCAATGACTCCCGGGGAGCTGTTTTTT. This codes for CASSLGSMTPGELFF.

The rearrangement joins TRBV6-1 to TRBJ2-2, with D possibly being TRBD2 (6 bases). CDR1 is MNHNS and CDR2 is SASEGT in the germline V gene. There are 16 residues in the CDR3. Trimming stripped 6 bases from V and 0 bases from J, with 14 bases between. The CDR3 coding sequence is TGTGCCAGCAGGACTCTAGCGAATACGAACACCGGGGAGCTGTTTTTT. This codes for CASRTLANTNTGELFF.

This clonotype was seen once. This chain connects TRBV4-3 to TRBJ1-4; 9 nucleotides line up with TRBD1. The CDR3 spans 14 residues. Germline-derived CDR1 and CDR2 are LGHNA and YSLEER. Trimming at V came to 4 bases and at J to 8 bases, leaving 5 bases not matched to a gene. The DNA of the CDR3 is TGCGCCAGCAGCCCGGGACAGGGCAAAGAAAAACTGTTTTTT. Translated: CASSPGQGKEKLFF.

The chain employs TRBV20-1 and TRBJ2-7; 7 nucleotides match TRBD2. The CDR3 extends over 14 amino acids. CDR1 DFQATT and CDR2 SNEGSKA come from the germline V gene (reference sequence). V shed 5 bases and J 0 bases; nucleotides not matched to a gene: 7. CDR3 sequence: CSARSGASSYEQYF. The CDR3 DNA is TGCAGTGCTCGCAGCGGGGCGAGCTCCTACGAGCAGTACTTC.

This clonotype was seen just once. This chain joins TRBV7-9 and TRBJ1-2; tentative D call: TRBD1 (5 bases). Germline V gene data show CDR1 as SEHNR and CDR2 as FQNEAQ (reference sequence). The CDR3 loop spans 13 amino acids. V lost 1 base, J lost 8 bases, and 11 bases lay in between. CDR3 region: CASSLGREGGYTF. CDR3 coding DNA: TGTGCCAGCAGCTTAGGCAGGGAAGGCGGCTACACCTTC.

J is TRBJ1-1 and V is TRBV6-6; 7 positions match TRBD1. Germline V gives CDR1 MNHNY, CDR2 SVGAGI (reference sequence). The CDR3 loop spans 15 amino acids. Trimming at V came to 2 bases and at J to 4 bases, leaving 7 bases not matched to a gene. CDR3 nucleotide sequence: TGTGCCAGCAGTTACCCAGGGGGGGGGAGCACTGAAGCTTTCTTT. Translation gives CASSYPGGGSTEAFF.

CDR3 in amino acids: CASSASRVSGANVLTF. CDR3 DNA: TGTGCCAGCAGTGCCTCCAGGGTCTCTGGGGCCAACGTCCTGACTTTC. J is TRBJ2-6 and V is TRBV6-1, with D tentatively TRBD1 (5 bases). The germline CDR1 and CDR2 sequences are MNHNS and SASEGT. The CDR3 covers 16 residues. Deletions cut 4 bases from V and 0 bases from J, with 10 bases between.

The rearrangement links TRBV6-5 to TRBJ2-5, with TRBD2 as a possible D gene (5 bases). The closer fit of TRBJ2-7 to the DNA end suggests the J call may be wrong. Germline CDR1 is MNHEY and CDR2 is SVGAGI. CDR3 size: 14 residues. The chain's CDR3 is CASSYYGPGYEQYF. The CDR3 nucleotides read TGTGCCAGCAGTTACTACGGTCCGGGATACGAGCAGTACTTC.

This rearrangement joins TRBV7-6 to TRBJ2-3, with TRBD2 as a possible D gene (6 bases). The CDR3 consists of 14 residues. The germline V gene encodes CDR1 SGHVS and CDR2 FNYEAQ. With 5 bases removed from V and 6 bases from J, the gap between germline ends came to 15 bases. This chain's CDR3 is CASSRTGLRDTQYF. Written as DNA, the CDR3 is TGTGCCAGCAGCCGAACGGGACTTAGGGATACGCAGTATTTT.

This chain uses TRBV7-9 with TRBJ2-1, with D possibly being TRBD2 (5 bases). Trimming stripped 0 bases from V and 9 bases from J, with 18 bases between. The CDR3 length is 16 residues. Germline CDR1 and CDR2: SEHNR and FQNEAQ (reference sequence). CDR3 amino acids: CASSLAADMRGLEQFF. The DNA for the CDR3 is TGTGCCAGCAGCTTAGCTGCCGACATGCGAGGGCTTGAGCAGTTCTTC.